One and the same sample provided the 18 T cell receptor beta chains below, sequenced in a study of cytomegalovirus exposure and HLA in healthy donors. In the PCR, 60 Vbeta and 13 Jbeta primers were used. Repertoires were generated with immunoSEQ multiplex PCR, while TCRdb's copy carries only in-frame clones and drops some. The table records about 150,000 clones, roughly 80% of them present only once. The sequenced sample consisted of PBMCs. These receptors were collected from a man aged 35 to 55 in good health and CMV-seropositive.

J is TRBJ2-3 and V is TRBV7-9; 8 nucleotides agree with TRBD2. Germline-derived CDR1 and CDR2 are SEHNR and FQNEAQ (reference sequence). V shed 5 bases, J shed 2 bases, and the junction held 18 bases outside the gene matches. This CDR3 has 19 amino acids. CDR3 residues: CASSPFGQLGREVTDTQYF. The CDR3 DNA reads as TGTGCCAGCAGCCCCTTCGGACAGTTGGGGCGGGAGGTCACAGATACGCAGTATTTT.

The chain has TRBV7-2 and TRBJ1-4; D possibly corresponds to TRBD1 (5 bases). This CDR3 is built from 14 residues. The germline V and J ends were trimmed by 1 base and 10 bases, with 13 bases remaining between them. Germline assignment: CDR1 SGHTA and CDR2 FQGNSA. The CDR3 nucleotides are TGTGCCAGCAGCTTAGGTCAGGGAGGGCGAAAACTGTTTTTT. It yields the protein CASSLGQGGRKLFF.

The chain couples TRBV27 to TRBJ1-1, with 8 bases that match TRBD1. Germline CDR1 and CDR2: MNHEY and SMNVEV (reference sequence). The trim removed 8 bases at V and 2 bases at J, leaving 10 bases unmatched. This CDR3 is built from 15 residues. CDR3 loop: CASQRGGQVNTEAFF. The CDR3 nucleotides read TGTGCCAGCCAGAGAGGGGGACAGGTTAACACTGAAGCTTTCTTT.

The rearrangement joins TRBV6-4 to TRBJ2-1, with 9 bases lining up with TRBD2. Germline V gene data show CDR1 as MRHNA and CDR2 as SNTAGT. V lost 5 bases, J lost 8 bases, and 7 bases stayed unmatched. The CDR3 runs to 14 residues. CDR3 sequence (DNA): TGTGCCAGCAGTCGACTAGCGGAGGCCGATGAGCAGTTCTTC. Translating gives CASSRLAEADEQFF.

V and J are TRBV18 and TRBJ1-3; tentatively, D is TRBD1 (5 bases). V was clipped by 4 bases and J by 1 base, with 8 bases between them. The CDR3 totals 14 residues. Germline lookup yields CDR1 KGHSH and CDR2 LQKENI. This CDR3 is CASSQGSSGNTIYF. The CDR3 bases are TGTGCCAGCTCACAGGGGTCTTCTGGAAACACCATATATTTT.

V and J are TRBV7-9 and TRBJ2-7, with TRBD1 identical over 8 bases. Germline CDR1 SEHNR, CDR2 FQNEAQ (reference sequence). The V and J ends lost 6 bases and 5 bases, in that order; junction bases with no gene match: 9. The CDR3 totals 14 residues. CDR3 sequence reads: CASSRQGPPDEQYF. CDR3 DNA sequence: TGTGCCAGCAGTCGACAGGGGCCCCCTGACGAGCAGTACTTC.

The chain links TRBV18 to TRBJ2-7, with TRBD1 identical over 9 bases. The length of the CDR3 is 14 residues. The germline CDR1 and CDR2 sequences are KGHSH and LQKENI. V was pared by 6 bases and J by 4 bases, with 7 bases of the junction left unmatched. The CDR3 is CASSPLTGGYEQYF. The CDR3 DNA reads TGTGCCAGCTCCCCTTTGACAGGGGGATACGAGCAGTACTTC.

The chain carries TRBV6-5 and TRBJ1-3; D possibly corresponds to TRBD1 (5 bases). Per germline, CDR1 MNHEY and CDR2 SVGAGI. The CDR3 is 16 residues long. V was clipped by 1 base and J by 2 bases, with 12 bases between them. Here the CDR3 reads CASSYFPGLTGNTIYF. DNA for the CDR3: TGTGCCAGCAGTTACTTCCCGGGACTTACTGGAAACACCATATATTTT.

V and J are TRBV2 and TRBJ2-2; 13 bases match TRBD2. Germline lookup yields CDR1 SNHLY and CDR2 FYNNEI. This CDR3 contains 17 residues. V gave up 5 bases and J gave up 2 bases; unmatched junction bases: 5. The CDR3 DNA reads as TGTGCCAGCAGTTCGCAGGGACTAGCGGGAAACACCGGGGAGCTGTTTTTT. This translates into CASSSQGLAGNTGELFF.

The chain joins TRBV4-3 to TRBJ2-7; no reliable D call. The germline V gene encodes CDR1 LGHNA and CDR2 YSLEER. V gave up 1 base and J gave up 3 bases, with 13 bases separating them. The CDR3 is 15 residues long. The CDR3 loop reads CASSQVWQENYEQYF. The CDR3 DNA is TGCGCCAGCAGCCAAGTCTGGCAGGAAAACTACGAGCAGTACTTC.

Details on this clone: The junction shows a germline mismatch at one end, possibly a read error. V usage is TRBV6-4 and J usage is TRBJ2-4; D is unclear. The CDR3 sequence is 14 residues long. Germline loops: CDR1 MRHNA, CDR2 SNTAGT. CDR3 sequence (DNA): TGTGCCAGCAGTGATGGTCTCGGTTCGAACAGTCAGTACTTC. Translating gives CASSDGLGSNSQYF.

CDR3 nucleotide sequence: TGCGCCAGCAGTCGTAGCGGGTTAGAGACCCAGTACTTC. Translated: CASSRSGLETQYF. This rearrangement joins TRBV4-1 to TRBJ2-5, with 7 bases matching TRBD2. The ends lost 6 bases at V and 4 bases at J; junction bases unmatched: 5. Germline values: CDR1 MGHRA, CDR2 YSYEKL. This CDR3 has 13 amino acids.

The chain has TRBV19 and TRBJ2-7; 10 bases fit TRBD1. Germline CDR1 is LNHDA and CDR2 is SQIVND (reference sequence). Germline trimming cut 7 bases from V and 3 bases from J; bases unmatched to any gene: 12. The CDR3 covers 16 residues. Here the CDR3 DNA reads TGTGCCAGTAAGGAAACTGGGACAGGGGCCTTCTACGAGCAGTACTTC. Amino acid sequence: CASKETGTGAFYEQYF.

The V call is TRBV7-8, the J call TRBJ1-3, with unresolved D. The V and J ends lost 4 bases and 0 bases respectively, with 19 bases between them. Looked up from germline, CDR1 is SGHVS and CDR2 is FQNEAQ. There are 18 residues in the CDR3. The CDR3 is CASSSQLTGASSGNTIYF. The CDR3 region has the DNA TGTGCCAGCAGCTCACAACTTACGGGAGCGAGCTCTGGAAACACCATATATTTT.

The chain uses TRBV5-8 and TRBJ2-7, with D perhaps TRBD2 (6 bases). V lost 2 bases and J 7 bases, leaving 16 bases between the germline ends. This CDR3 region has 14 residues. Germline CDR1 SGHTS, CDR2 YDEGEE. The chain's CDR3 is CASSLGGAHWEQYF. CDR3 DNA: TGTGCCAGCAGCTTAGGAGGGGCCCATTGGGAGCAGTACTTC.

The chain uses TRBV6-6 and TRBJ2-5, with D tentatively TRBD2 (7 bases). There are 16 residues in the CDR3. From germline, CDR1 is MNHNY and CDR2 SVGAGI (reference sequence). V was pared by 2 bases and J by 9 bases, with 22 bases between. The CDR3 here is CASSYPEGGALGAQYF. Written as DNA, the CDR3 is TGTGCCAGCAGTTACCCCGAAGGGGGGGCGCTGGGGGCCCAGTACTTC.

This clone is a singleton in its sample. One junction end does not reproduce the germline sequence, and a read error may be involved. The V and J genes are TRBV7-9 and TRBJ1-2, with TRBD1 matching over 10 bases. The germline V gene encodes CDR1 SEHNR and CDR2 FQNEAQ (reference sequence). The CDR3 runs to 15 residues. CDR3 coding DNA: TGTTCCAGCAGCCCGGGACAGGGGAATAACTATGGCTACACCTTC. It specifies CSSSPGQGNNYGYTF.

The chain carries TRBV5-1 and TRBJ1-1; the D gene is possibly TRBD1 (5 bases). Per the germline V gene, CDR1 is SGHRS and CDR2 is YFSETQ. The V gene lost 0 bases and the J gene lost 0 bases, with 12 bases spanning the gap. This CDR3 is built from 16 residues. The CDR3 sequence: CASSLDGRAMNTEAFF. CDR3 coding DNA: TGCGCCAGCAGCTTGGACGGCAGGGCCATGAACACTGAAGCTTTCTTT. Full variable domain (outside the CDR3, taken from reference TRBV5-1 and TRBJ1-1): KAGVTQTPRYLIKTRGQQVTLSCSPISGHRSVSWYQQTPGQGLQFLFEYFSETQRNKGNFPGRFSGRQFSNSRSEMNVSTLELGDSALYLCASSLDGRAMNTEAFFGQGTRLTVV.